This T cell receptor beta chain is from a study of T cell responses to AZD1222 COVID-19 vaccine. Overall study findings and caveats: Across the whole spike, CD4 TCRs peaked at regions 160-218 and 743-854. Nearly half of spike-specific TCRs reportedly target variant regions that are unmutated in the B.1.351 and B.1.1.7 variants.

Second-dose intervals near 4 or 12 weeks were combined. Repertoires were generated with immunoSEQ multiplex PCR, while TCRdb's copy carries only in-frame clones and drops some. This table has under 150,000 clones, 85% to 95% appearing once. Remarks on this clone: The antigen is undetermined.

Germline CDR1 is LNHDA and CDR2 is SQIVND (reference sequence). The CDR3 has 14 amino acids. V gave up 3 bases and J gave up 0 bases, with 8 bases separating them. This specimen consisted of peripheral blood, obtained 28 days after the second AZD1222 dose. The rearrangement links TRBV19 to TRBJ1-1; D unclear. The TCR originated in an adult who received the AZD1222 COVID-19 vaccine. The CDR3 sequence is CASSMWDMNTEAFF. CDR3 nucleotides: TGTGCCAGTAGTATGTGGGATATGAACACTGAAGCTTTCTTT.